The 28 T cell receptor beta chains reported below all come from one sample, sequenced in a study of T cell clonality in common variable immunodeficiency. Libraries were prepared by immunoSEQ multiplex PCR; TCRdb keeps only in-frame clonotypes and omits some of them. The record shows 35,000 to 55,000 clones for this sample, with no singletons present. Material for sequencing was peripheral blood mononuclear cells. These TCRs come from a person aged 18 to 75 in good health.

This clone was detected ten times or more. The CDR3 bases that were read are TGTGCCAGCAGCGAAACAGGGGGCGGGCGGTACACTGAA. Protein: CASSETGGGRYTE. The full CDR3 is CASSETGGGRYTEAFF. The chain recombines TRBV13 with TRBJ1-1; TRBD1 aligns across 9 bases. Read sequence stops 3 residues before the CDR3 end, and the germline J gene provides the missing end. V shed 5 bases, J shed 3 bases, and the junction held 10 bases outside the gene matches. The CDR3 is made up of 16 amino acids. Per germline, CDR1 PRHDT and CDR2 FYEKMQ (reference sequence).

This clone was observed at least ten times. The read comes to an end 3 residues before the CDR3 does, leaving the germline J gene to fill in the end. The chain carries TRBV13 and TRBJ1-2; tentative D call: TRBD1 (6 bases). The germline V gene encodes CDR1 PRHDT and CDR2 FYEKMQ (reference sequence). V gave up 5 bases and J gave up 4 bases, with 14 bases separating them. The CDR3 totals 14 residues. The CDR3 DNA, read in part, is TGTGCCAGCAGCCAACAGGGTCTCGGCTATGGC. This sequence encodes CASSQQGLGYG. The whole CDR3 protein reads CASSQQGLGYGYTF. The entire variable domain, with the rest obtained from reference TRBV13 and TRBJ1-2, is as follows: AAGVIQSPRHLIKEKRETATLKCYPIPRHDTVYWYQQGPGQDPQFLISFYEKMQSDKGSIPDRFSAQQFSDYHSELNMSSLELGDSALYFCASSQQGLGYGYTFGSGTRLTVV.

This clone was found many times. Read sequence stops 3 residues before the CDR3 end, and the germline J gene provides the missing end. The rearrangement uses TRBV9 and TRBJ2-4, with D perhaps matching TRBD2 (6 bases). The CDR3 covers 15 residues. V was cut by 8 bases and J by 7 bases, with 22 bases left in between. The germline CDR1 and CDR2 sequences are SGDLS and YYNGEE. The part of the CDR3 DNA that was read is TGTGCCAGGGAGGGGACCGGGGGAATTGGGAACATT. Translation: CAREGTGGIGNI. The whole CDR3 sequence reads CAREGTGGIGNIQYF. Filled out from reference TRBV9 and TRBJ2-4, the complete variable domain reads DSGVTQTPKHLITATGQRVTLRCSPRSGDLSVYWYQQSLDQGLQFLIQYYNGEERAKGNILERFSAQQFPDLHSELNLSSLELGDSALYFCAREGTGGIGNIQYFGAGTRLSVL.

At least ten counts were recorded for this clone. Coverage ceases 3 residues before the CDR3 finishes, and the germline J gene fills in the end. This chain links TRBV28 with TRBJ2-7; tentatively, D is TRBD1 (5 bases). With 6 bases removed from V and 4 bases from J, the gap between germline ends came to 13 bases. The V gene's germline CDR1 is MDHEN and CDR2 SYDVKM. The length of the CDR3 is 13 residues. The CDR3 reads CASSVGQGYEQYF. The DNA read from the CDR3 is TGTGCCAGCAGCGTGGGGCAGGGATACGAG.

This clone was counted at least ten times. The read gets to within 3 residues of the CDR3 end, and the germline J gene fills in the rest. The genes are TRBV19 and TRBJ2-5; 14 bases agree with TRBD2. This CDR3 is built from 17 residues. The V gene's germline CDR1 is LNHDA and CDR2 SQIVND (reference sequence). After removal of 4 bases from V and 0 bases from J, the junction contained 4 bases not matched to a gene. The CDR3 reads CASSKWTSGRNQETQYF. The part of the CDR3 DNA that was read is TGTGCCAGTAGTAAATGGACTAGCGGGAGGAACCAAGAGACC. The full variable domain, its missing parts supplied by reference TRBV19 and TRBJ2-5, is DGGITQSPKYLFRKEGQNVTLSCEQNLNHDAMYWYRQDPGQGLRLIYYSQIVNDFQKGDIAEGYSVSREKKESFPLTVTSAQKNPTAFYLCASSKWTSGRNQETQYFGPGTRLLVL.

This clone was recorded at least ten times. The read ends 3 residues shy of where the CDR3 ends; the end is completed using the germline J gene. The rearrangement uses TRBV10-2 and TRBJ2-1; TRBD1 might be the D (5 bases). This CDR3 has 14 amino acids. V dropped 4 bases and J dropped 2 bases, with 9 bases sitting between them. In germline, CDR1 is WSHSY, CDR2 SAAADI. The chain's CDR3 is CASSVGRAYNEQFF. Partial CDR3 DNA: TGCGCCAGCAGTGTAGGCAGGGCCTACAATGAG.

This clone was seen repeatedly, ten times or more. This CDR3 reads CSASRSGSPLHF. Incomplete CDR3 DNA: TGCAGTGCTAGTCGCAGTGGTTCACCC. The J gene is TRBJ1-6, the V gene TRBV20-1; D not certain. Read data end 3 residues before the CDR3 end; the end is taken from the germline J gene. The ends were cut back, 3 bases at V and 9 bases at J, with 9 bases in the middle. The CDR3 length is 12 residues. Germline assignment: CDR1 DFQATT and CDR2 SNEGSKA (reference sequence).

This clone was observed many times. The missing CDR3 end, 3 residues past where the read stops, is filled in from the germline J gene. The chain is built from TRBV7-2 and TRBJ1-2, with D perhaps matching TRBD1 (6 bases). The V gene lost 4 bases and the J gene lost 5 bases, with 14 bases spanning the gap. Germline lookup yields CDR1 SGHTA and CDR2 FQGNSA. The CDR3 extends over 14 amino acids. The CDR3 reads CASSSDNRVYGYTF. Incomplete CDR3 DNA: TGTGCCAGCAGCTCGGATAACAGGGTATATGGC.

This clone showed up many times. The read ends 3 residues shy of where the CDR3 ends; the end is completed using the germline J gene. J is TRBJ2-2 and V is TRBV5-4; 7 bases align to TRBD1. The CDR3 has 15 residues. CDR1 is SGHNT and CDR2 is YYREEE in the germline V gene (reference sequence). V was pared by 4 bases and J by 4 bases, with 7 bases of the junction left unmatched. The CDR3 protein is CASSLQGVGTGELFF. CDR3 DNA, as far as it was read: TGTGCCAGCAGCCTTCAGGGGGTCGGCACCGGGGAG.

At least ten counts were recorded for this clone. The covered CDR3 bases are TGTGCCAGCAGCGTAACAGGGTCCGCAGATACG. This gives the protein CASSVTGSADT. The whole CDR3 protein is CASSVTGSADTQYF. This chain connects TRBV5-6 to TRBJ2-3; TRBD1 is a possible D gene (6 bases). Read sequence stops 3 residues before the CDR3 end, and the germline J gene provides the missing end. V dropped 4 bases and J dropped 4 bases, with 13 bases sitting between them. The CDR3 runs 14 residues. Germline lookup yields CDR1 SGHDT and CDR2 YYEEEE.

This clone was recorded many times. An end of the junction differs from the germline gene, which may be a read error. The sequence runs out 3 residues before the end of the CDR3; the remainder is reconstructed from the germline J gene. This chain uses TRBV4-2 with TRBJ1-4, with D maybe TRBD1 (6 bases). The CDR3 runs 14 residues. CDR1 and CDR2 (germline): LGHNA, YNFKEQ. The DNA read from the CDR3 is TGCGCCAGCAGCCGACAGGTTCTTAATGAAAAA. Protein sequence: CASSRQVLNEK. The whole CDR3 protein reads CASSRQVLNEKLFF.

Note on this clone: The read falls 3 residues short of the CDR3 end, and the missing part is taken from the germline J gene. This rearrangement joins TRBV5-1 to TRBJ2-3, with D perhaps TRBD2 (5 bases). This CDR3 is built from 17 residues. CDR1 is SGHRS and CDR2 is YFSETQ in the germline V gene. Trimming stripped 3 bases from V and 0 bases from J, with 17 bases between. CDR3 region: CASSSRRSYSSTDTQYF. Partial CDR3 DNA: TGCGCCAGCAGCTCGCGGAGGTCATATTCTAGCACAGATACG.

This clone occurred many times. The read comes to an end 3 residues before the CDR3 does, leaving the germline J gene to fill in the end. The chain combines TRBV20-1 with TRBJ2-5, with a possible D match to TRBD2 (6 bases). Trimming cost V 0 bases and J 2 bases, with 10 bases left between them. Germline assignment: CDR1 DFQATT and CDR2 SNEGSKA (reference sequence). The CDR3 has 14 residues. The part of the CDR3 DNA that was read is TGCAGTGCTAGAGATCGGAGGGTGCAAGAGACC. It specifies CSARDRRVQET. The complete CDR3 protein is CSARDRRVQETQYF.

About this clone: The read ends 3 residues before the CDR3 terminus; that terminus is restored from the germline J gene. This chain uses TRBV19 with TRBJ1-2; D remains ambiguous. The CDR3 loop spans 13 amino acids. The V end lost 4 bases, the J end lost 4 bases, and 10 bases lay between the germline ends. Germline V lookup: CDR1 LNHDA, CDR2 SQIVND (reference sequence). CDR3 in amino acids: CASSTDTSYGYTF. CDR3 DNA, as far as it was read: TGTGCCAGTAGTACAGACACCAGCTATGGC.

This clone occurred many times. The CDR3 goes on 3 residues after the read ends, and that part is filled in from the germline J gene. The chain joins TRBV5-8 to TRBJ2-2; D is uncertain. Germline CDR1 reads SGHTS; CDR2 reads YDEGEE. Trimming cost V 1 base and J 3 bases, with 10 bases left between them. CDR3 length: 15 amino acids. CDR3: CASSLQVHYTGELFF. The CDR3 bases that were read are TGTGCCAGCAGCTTGCAGGTCCATTACACCGGGGAG.

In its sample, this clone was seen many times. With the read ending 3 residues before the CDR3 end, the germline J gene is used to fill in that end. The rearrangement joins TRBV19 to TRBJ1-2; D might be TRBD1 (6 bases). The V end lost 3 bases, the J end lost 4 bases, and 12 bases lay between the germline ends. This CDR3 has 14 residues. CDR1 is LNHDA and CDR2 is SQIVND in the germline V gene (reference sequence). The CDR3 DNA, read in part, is TGTGCCAGTAGTATCTCGGGGGGCGGCTATGGC. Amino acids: CASSISGGGYG. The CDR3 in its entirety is CASSISGGGYGYTF. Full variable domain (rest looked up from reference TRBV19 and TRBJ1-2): DGGITQSPKYLFRKEGQNVTLSCEQNLNHDAMYWYRQDPGQGLRLIYYSQIVNDFQKGDIAEGYSVSREKKESFPLTVTSAQKNPTAFYLCASSISGGGYGYTFGSGTRLTVV.

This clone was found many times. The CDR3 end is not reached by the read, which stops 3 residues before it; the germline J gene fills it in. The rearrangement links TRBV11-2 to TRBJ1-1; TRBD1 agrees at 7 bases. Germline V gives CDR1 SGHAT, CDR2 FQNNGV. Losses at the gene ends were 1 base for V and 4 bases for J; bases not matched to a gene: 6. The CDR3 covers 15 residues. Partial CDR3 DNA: TGTGCCAGCAGCTTAGGTACAGGGGTAGGCACTGAA. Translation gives CASSLGTGVGTE. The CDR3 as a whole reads CASSLGTGVGTEAFF.

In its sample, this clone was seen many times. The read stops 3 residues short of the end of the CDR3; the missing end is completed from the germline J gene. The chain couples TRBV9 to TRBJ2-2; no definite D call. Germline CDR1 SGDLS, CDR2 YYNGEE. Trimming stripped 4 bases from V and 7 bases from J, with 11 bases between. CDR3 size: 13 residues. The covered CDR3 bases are TGTGCCAGCAGCCCGTATGCCGGCGGGGAG. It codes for CASSPYAGGE. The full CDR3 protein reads CASSPYAGGELFF.

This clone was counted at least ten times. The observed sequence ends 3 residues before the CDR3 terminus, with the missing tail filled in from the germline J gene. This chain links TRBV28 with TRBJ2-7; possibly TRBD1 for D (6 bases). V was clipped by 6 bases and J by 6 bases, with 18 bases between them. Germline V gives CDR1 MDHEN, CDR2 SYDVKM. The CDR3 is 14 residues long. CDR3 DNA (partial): TGTGCCAGCAGGGGGGCCCCCGACAGTTCCGAG. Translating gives CASRGAPDSSE. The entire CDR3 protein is CASRGAPDSSEQYF.

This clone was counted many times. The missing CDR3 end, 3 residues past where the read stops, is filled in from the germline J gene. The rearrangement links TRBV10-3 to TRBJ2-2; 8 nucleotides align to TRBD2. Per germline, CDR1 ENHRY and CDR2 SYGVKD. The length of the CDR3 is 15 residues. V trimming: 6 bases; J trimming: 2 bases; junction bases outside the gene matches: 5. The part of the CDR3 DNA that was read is TGTGCCATCAGCGGGACTAGGGTTAACACCGGGGAG. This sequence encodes CAISGTRVNTGE. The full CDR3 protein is CAISGTRVNTGELFF.

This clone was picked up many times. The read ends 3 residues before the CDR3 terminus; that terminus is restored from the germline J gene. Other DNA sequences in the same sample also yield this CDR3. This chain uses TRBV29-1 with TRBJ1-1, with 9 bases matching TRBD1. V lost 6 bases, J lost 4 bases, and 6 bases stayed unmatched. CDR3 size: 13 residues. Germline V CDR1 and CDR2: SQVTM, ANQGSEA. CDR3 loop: CSVVTGGITEAFF. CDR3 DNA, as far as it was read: TGCAGCGTCGTGACAGGGGGAATCACTGAA.

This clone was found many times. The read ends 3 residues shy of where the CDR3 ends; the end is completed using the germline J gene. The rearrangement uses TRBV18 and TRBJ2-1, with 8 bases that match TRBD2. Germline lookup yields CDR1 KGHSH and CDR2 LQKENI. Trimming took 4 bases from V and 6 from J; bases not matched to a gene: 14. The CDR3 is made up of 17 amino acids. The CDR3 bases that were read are TGTGCCAGCTCACGATCGGCGGGGGGATTTAGGGGCAATGAG. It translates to CASSRSAGGFRGNE. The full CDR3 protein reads CASSRSAGGFRGNEQFF.

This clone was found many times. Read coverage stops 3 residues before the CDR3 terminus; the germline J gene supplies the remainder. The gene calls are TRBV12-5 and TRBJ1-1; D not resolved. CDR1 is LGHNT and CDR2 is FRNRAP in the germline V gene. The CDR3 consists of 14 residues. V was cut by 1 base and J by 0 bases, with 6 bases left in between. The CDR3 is CASGLDSLNTEAFF. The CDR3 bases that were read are TGTGCTAGTGGTTTGGACAGTCTGAACACTGAA.

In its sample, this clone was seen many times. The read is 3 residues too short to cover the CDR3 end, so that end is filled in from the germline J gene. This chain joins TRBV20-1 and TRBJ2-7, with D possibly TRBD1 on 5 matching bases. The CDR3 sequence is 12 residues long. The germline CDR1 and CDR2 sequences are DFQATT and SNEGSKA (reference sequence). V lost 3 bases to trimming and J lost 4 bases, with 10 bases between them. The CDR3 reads CSARTDPYEQYF. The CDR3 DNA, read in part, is TGCAGTGCTAGGACAGACCCTTACGAG.

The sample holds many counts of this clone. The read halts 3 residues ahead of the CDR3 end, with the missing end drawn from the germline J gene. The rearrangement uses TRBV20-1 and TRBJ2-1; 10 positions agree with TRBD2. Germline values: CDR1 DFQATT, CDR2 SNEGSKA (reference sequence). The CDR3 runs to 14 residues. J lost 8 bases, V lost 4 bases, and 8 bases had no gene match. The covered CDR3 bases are TGCAGTGCTACTAAGCGGGAGGGCCGCGATGAG. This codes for CSATKREGRDE. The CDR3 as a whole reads CSATKREGRDEQFF.

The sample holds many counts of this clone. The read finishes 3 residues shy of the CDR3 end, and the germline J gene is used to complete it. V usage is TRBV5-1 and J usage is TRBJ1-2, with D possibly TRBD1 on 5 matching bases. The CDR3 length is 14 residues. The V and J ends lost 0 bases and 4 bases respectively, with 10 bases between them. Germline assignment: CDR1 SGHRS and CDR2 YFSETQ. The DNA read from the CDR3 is TGCGCCAGCAGCTTGGGCGGGACTTCCTATGGC. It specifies CASSLGGTSYG. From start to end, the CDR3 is CASSLGGTSYGYTF.

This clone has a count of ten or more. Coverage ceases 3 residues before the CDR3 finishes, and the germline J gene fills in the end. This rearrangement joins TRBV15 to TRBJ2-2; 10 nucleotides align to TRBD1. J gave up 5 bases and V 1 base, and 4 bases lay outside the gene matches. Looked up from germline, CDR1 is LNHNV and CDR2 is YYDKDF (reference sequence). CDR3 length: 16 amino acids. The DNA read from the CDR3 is TGTGCCACCAGCAGAGGGGACAGGGGTCAGACCGGGGAG. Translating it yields CATSRGDRGQTGE. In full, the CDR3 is CATSRGDRGQTGELFF.

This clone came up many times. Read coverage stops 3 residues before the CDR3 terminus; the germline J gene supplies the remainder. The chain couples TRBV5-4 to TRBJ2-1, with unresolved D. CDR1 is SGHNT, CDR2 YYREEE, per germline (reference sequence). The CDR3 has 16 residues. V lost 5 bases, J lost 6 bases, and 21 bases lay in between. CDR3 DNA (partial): TGTGCCAGCAGTCGAGCAGGATCTGAAATAATCAATGAG. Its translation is CASSRAGSEIINE. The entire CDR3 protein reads CASSRAGSEIINEQFF.